This TCR beta chain was captured in a study of blood T cell repertoires in COVID-19. In the study's own analysis: Amplified reference gene primers provided the basis for estimating nucleated cell counts. Produced via immunoSEQ multiplex PCR; TCRdb's table is partial and in-frame only. That table gives V, J and clone size, and the DNA gave D and trimming. The sample has 200,000 to 250,000 clones, 82% seen once; the top ten hold 3% to 3.5%. Germline values: CDR1 MNHEY, CDR2 SVGEGT. V lost 2 bases to trimming and J lost 9 bases, with 11 bases between them. The CDR3 length is 14 residues. Enrolled through a virtual design, the participants were between roughly 18 and 90 years of age and came from under 30 US areas.

The source is a woman aged 55 to 70 who had recovered from COVID-19. The V gene is TRBV6-2 or TRBV6-3, the J gene TRBJ1-6; maybe TRBD1 (6 bases). Sequencing was carried out using PBMCs or T cells enriched from blood (not recorded which). The CDR3 loop reads CASSYNRAASPLHF. The CDR3 nucleotides read TGTGCCAGCAGTTACAACAGGGCGGCTTCACCCCTCCACTTT.